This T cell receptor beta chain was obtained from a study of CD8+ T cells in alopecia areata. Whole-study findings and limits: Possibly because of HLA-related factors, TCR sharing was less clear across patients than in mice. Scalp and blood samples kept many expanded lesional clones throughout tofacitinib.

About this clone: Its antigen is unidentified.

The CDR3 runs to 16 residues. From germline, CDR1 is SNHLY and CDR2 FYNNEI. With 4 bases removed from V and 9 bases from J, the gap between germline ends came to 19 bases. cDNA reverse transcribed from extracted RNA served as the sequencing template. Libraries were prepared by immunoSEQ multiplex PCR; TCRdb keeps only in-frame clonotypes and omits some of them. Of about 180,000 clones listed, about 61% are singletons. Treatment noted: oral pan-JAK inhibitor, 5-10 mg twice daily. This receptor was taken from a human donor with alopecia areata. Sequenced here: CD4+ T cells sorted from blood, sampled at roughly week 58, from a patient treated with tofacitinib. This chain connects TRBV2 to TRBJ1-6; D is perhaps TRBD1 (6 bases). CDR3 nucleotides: TGTGCCAGCAGTGGGGGTTCCGACAGGATGAGTTCACCCCTCCACTTT. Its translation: CASSGGSDRMSSPLHF.